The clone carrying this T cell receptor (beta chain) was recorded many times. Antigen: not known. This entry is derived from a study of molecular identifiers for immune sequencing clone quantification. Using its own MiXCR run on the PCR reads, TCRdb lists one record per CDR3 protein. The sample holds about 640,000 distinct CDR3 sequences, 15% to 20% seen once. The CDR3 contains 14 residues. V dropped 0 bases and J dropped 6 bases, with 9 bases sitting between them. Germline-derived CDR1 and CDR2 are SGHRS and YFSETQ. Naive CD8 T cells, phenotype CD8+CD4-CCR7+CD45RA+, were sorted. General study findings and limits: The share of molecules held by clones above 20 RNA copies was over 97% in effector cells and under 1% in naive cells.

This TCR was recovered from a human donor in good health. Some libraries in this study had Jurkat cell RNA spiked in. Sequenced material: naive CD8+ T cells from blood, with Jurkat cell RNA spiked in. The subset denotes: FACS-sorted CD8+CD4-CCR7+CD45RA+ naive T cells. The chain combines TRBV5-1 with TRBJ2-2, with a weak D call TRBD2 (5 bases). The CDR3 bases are TGCGCCAGCAGCTTGGCCGGGGTCGCCGGGGAGCTGTTTTTT. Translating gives CASSLAGVAGELFF. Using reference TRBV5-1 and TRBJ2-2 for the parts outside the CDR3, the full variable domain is KAGVTQTPRYLIKTRGQQVTLSCSPISGHRSVSWYQQTPGQGLQFLFEYFSETQRNKGNFPGRFSGRQFSNSRSEMNVSTLELGDSALYLCASSLAGVAGELFFGEGSRLTVL.